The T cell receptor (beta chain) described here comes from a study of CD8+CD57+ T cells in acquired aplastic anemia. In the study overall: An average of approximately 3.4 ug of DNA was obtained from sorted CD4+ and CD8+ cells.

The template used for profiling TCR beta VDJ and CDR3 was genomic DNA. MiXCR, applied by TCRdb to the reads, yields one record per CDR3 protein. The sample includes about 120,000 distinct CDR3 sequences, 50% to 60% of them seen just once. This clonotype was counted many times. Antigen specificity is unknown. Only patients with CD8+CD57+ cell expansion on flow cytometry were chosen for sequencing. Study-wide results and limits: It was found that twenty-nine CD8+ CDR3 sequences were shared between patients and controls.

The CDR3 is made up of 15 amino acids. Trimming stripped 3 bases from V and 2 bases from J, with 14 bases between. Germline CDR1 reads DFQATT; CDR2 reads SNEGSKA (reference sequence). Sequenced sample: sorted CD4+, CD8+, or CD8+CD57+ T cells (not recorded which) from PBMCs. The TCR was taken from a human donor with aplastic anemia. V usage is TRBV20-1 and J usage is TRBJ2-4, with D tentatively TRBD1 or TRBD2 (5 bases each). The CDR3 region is CSARPRGRSKNIQYF. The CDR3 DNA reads TGCAGTGCTAGGCCCCGGGGCCGGTCCAAAAACATTCAGTACTTC.